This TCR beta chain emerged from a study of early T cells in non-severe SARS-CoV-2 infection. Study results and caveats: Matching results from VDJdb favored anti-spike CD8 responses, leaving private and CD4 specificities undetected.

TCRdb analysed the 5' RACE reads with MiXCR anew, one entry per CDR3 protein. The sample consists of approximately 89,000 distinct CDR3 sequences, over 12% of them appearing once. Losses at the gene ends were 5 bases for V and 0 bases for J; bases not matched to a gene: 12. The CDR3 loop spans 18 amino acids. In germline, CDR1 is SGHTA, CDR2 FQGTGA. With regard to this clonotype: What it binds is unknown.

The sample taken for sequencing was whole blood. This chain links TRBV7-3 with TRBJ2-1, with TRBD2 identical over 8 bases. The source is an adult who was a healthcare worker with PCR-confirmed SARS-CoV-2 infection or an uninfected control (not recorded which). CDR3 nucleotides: TGTGCCAGCAGCCCAGCGTTCCGGGAGGGGACCTCCTACAATGAGCAGTTCTTC. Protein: CASSPAFREGTSYNEQFF.